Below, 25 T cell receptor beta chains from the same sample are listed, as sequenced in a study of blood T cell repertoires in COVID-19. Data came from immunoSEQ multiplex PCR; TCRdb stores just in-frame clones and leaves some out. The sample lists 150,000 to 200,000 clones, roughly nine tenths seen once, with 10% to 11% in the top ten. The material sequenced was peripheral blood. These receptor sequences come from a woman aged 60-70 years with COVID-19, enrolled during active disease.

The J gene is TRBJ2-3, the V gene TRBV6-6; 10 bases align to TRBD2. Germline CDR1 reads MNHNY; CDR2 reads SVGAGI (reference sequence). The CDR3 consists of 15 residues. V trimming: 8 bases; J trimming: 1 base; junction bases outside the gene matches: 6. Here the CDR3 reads CASGGGTSGTDTQYF. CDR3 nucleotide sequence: TGTGCCAGCGGGGGGGGGACTAGCGGCACAGATACGCAGTATTTT.

CDR3 protein: CASSRTQTSGSRFSYEQYF. CDR3 DNA sequence: TGCGCCAGCAGCCGCACCCAAACTAGCGGGAGTAGGTTCTCCTACGAGCAGTACTTC. This chain links TRBV5-1 with TRBJ2-7; TRBD2 matches 11 bases. The CDR3 spans 19 residues. Germline V gene sequence: CDR1 SGHRS, CDR2 YFSETQ. The V segment lost 4 bases and the J segment 0 bases; nucleotides outside the gene matches: 15.

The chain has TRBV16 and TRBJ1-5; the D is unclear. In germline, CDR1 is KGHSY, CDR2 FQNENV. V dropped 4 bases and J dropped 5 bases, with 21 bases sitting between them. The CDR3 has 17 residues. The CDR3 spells CASSPNTGWGGHQPQHF. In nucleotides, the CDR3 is TGTGCCAGCAGCCCGAATACTGGTTGGGGAGGGCATCAGCCCCAGCATTTT. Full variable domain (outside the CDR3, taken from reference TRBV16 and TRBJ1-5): GEEVAQTPKHLVRGEGQKAKLYCAPIKGHSYVFWYQQVLKNEFKFLISFQNENVFDETGMPKERFSAKCLPNSPCSLEIQATKLEDSAVYFCASSPNTGWGGHQPQHFGDGTRLSIL.

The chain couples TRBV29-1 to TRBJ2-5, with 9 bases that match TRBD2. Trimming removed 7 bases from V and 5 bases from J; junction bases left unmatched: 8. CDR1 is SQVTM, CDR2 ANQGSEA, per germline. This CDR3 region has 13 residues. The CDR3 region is CSAPTSGGETQYF. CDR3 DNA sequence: TGCAGCGCCCCGACTAGCGGTGGGGAGACCCAGTACTTC.

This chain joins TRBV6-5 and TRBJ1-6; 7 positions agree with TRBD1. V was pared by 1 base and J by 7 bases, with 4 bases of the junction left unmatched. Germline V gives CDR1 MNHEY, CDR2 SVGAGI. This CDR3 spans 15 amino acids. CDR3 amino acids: CASSYFGQANSPLHF. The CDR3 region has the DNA TGTGCCAGCAGTTACTTTGGACAGGCAAATTCACCCCTCCACTTT.

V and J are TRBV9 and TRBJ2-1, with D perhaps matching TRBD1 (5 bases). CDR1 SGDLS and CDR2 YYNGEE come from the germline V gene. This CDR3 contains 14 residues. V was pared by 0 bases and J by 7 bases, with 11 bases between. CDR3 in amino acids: CASSVVGQGNEQFF. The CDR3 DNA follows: TGTGCCAGCAGCGTAGTGGGTCAGGGAAATGAGCAGTTCTTC.

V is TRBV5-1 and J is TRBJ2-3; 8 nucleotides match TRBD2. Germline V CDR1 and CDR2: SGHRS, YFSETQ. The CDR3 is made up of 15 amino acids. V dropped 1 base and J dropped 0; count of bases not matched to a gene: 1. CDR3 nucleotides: TGCGCCAGCAGCTTGACTAGCGGAAGCACAGATACGCAGTATTTT. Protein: CASSLTSGSTDTQYF.

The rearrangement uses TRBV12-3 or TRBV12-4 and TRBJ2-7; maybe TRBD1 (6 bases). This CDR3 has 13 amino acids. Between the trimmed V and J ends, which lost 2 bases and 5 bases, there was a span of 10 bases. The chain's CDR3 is CASSLNRDHEQYF. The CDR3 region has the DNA TGTGCCAGCAGTTTAAACAGGGACCACGAGCAGTACTTC.

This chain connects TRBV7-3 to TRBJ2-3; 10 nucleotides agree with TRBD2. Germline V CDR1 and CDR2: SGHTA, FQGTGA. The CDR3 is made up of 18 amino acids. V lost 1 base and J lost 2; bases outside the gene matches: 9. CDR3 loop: CASSLSTSGIDLTDTQYF. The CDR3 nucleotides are TGTGCCAGCAGCTTAAGTACTAGCGGGATAGACCTCACAGATACGCAGTATTTT.

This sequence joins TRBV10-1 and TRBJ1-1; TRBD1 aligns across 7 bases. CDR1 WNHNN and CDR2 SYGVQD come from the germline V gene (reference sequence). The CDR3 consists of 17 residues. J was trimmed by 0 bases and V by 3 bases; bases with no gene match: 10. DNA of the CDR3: TGCGCCAGCAGTGACTACTACAGGGGTTTTATGAACACTGAAGCTTTCTTT. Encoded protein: CASSDYYRGFMNTEAFF.

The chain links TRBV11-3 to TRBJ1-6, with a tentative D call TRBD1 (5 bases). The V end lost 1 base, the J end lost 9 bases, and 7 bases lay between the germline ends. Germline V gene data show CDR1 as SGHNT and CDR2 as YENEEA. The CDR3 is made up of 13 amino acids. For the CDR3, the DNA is TGTGCCAGCAGCTTAGGGGGCTCTTCACCCCTCCACTTT. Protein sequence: CASSLGGSSPLHF.

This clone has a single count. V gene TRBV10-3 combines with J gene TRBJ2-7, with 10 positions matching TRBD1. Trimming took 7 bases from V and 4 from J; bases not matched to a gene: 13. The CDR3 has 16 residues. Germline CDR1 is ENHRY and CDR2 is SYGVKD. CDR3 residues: CAITGTWTGGRYEQYF. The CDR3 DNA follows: TGTGCCATCACTGGGACTTGGACAGGGGGGAGGTACGAGCAGTACTTC.

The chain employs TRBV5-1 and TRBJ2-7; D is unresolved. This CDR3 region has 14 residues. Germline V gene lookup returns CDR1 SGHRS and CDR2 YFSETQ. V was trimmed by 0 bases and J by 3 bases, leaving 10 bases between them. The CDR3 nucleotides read TGCGCCAGCAGCTTGGGCCCAGATGACTACGAGCAGTACTTC. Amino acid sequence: CASSLGPDDYEQYF.

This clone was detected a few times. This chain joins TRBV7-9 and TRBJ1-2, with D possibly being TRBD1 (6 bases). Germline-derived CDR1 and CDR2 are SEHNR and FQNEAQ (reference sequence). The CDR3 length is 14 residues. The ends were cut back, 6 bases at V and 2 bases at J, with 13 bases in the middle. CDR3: CASRQTGLNYGYTF. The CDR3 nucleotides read TGTGCCAGCAGACAGACAGGTTTGAACTATGGCTACACCTTC.

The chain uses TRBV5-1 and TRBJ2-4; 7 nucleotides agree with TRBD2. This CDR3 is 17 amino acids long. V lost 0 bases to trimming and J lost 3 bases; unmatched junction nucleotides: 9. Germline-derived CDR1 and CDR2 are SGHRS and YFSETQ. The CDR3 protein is CASSLADTIAGKNIQYF. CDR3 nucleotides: TGCGCCAGCAGCTTGGCTGATACCATAGCGGGCAAAAACATTCAGTACTTC.

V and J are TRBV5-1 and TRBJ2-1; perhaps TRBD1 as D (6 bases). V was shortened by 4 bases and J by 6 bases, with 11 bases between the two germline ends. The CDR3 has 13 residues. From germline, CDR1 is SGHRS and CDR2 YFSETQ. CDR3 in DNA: TGCGCCAGCAGCCCGGACAGAAGCAATGAGCAGTTCTTC. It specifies CASSPDRSNEQFF.

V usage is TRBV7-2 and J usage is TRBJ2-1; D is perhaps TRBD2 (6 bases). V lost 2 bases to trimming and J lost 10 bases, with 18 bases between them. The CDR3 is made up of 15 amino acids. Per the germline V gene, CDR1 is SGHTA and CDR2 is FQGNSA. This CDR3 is CASSLQATSYREQFF. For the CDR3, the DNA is TGTGCCAGCAGCTTACAAGCGACTAGTTATAGGGAGCAGTTCTTC.

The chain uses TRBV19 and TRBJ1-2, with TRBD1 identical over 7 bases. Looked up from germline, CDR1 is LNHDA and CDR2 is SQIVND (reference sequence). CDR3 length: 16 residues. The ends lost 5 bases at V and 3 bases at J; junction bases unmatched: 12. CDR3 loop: CASSLQGTATYYGYTF. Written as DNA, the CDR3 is TGTGCCAGTAGTCTGCAAGGGACAGCAACTTACTATGGCTACACCTTC.

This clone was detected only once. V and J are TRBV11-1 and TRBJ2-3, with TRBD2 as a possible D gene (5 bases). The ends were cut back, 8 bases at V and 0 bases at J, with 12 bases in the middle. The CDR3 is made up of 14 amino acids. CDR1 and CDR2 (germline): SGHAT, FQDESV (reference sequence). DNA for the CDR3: TGTGCCAGCCGAGGGTCCTATAGCACAGATACGCAGTATTTT. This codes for CASRGSYSTDTQYF.

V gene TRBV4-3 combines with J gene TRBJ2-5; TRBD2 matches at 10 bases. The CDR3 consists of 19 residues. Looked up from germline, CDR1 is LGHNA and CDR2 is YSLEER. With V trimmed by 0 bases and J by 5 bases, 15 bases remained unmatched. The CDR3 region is CASSQDPPGSSGRWETQYF. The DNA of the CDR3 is TGCGCCAGCAGCCAAGATCCCCCAGGGAGTAGCGGGAGGTGGGAGACCCAGTACTTC.

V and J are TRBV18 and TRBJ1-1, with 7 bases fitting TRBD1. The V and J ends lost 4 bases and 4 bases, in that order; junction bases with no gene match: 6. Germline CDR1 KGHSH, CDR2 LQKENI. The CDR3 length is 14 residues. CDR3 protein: CASSLDRVSTEAFF. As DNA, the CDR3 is TGTGCCAGCTCACTTGACAGGGTATCCACTGAAGCTTTCTTT.

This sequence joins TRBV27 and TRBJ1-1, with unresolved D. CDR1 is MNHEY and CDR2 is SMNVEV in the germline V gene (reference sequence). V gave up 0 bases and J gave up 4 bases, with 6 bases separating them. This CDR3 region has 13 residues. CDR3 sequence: CASSLSPVTEAFF. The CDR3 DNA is TGTGCCAGCAGTTTATCGCCAGTCACTGAAGCTTTCTTT.

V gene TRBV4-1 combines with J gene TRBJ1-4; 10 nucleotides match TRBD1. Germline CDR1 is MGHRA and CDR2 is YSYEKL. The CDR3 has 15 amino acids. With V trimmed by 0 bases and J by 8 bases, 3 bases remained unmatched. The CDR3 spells CASSQDGTGVEKLFF. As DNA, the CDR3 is TGCGCCAGCAGCCAAGATGGGACAGGGGTAGAAAAACTGTTTTTT.

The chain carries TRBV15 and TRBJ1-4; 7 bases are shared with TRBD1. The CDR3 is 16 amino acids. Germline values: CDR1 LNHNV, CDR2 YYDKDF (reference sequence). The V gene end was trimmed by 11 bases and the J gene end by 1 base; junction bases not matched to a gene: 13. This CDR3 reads CAVLQGRVGTNEKLFF. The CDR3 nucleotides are TGTGCCGTCCTACAGGGGCGAGTAGGAACTAATGAAAAACTGTTTTTT.

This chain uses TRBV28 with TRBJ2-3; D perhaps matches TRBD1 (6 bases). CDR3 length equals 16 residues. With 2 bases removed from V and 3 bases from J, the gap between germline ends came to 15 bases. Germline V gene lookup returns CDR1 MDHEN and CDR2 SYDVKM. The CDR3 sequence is CASSLRRGVGTDTQYF. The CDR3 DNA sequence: TGTGCCAGCAGTTTACGCAGGGGAGTAGGGACAGATACGCAGTATTTT.